This T cell receptor (beta chain) was found in a study of blood T cell repertoires in COVID-19. Whole-study context: Both acute and convalescent COVID-19 samples were obtained from the United States, Italy and Spain. T cells, B-cell-depleted T cells, or PBMCs supplied cDNA or gDNA.

Original analysis: Reference gene primer amplification gave estimated nucleated cell counts. Sequencing used immunoSEQ multiplex PCR; TCRdb keeps in-frame clones, though not all of them. The V and J calls and clone size come from that table; D and trimming were worked out from the DNA. The repertoire holds around 160,000 clones, almost 90% seen once, with 2% to 2.5% in the top ten. Germline loops: CDR1 SGHKS, CDR2 YYEKEE (reference sequence). The CDR3 has 15 amino acids. Between the trimmed V and J ends, which lost 2 bases and 6 bases, there was a span of 15 bases. This clone was seen just once. The sequenced sample was peripheral blood. This rearrangement joins TRBV5-5 to TRBJ1-5; D ambiguous. The TCR sequence derives from a human donor in a cohort sampled during active COVID-19. CDR3 sequence: CASSLWVTEGQPQHF. In DNA form, the CDR3 reads TGTGCCAGCAGCTTATGGGTTACGGAGGGTCAGCCCCAGCATTTT.